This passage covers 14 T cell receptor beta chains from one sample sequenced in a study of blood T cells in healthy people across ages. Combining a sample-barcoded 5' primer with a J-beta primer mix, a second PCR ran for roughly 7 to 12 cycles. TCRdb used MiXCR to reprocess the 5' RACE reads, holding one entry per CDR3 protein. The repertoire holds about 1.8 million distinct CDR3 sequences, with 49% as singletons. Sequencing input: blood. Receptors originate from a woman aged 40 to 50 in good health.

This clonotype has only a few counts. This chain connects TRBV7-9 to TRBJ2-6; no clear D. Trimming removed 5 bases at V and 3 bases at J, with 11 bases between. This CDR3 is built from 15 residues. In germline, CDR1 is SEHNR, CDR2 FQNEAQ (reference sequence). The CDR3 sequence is CASSTNSIGANVLTF. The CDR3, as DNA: TGTGCCAGCAGCACAAACAGCATTGGGGCCAACGTCCTGACTTTC.

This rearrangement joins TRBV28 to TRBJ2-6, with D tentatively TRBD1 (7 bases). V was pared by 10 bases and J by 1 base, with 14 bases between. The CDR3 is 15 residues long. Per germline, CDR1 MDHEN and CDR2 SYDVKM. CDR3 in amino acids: CATRGSGSGANVLTF. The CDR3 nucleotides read TGTGCCACCAGGGGGAGCGGGTCTGGGGCCAACGTCCTGACTTTC.

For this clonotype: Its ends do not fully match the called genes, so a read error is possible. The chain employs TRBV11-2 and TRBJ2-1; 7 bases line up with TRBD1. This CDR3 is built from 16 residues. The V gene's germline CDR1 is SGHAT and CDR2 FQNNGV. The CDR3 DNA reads TGTGCCAACAGCCAGCTATTGACAGGGCTCGGCAATGAGCAGTTCTTC. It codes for CANSQLLTGLGNEQFF.

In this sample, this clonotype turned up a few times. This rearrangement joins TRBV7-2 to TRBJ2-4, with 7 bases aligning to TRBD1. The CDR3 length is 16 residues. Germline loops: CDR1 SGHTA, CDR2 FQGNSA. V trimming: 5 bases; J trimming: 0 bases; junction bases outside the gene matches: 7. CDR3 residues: CASSQMGQKAKNIQYF. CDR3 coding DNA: TGTGCCAGCAGCCAGATGGGACAGAAAGCCAAAAACATTCAGTACTTC.

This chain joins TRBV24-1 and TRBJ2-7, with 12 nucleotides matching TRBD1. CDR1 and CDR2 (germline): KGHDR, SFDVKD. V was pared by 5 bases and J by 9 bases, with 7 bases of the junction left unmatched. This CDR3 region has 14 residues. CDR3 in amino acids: CATSAPGQGALQYF. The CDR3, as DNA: TGTGCCACCAGTGCCCCGGGACAGGGGGCCTTGCAGTACTTC.

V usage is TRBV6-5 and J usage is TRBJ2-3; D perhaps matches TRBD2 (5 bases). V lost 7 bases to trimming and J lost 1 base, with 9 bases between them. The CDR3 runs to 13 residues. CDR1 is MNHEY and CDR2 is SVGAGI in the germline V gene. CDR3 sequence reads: CASKGSGTDTQYF. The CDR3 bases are TGTGCCAGCAAGGGTAGCGGCACAGATACGCAGTATTTT.

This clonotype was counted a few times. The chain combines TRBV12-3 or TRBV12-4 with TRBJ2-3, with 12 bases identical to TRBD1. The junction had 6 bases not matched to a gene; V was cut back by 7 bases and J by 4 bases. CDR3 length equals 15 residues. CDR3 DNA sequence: TGTGCCAGCACCCTGGGACAGGGGGCCGCAGATACGCAGTATTTT. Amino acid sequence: CASTLGQGAADTQYF.

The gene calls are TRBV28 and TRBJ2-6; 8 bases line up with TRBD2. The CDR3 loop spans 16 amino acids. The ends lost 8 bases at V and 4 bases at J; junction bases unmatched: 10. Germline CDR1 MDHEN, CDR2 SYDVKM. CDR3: CASQSGGGEGANVLTF. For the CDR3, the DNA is TGTGCCAGCCAAAGCGGGGGAGGTGAGGGGGCCAACGTCCTGACTTTC.

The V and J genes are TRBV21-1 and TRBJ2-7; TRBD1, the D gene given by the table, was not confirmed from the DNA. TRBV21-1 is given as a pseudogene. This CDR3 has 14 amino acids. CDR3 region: CASSNGTGLIEQYF. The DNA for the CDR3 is TGTGCCAGCAGCAATGGGACAGGCCTGATCGAGCAGTACTTC.

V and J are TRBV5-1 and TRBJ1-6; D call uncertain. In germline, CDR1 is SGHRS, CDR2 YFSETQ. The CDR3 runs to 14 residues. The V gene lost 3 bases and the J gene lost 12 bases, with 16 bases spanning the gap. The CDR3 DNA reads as TGCGCCAGCAGCTCCTCACCCGCGCCCGAACCCCTCCACTTT. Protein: CASSSSPAPEPLHF.

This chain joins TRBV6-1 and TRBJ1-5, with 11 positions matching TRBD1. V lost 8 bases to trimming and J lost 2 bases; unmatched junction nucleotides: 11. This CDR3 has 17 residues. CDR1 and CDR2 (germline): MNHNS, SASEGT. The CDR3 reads CASVGPGQGDGNQPQHF. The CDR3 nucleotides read TGTGCCAGCGTAGGGCCGGGACAGGGGGATGGCAATCAGCCCCAGCATTTT.

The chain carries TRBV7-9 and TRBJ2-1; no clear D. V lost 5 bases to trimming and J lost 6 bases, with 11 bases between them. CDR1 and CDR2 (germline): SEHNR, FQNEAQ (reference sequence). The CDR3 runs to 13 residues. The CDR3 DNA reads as TGTGCCAGCAGCCCCCCCGGAGCCAATGAGCAGTTCTTC. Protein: CASSPPGANEQFF.

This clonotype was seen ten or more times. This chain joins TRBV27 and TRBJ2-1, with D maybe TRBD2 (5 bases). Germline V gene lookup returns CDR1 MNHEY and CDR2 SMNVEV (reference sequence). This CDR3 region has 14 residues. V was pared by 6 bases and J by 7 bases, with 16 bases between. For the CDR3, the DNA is TGTGCCAGCAGCTTAGCGTCGGGCGGAAATGAGCAGTTCTTC. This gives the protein CASSLASGGNEQFF.

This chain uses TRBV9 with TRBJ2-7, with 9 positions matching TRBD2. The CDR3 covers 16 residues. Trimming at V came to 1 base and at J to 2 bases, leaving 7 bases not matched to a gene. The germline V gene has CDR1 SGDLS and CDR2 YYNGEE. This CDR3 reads CASSVHTGTSPYEQYF. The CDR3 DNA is TGTGCCAGCAGCGTACACACCGGGACTAGCCCCTACGAGCAGTACTTC.